This T cell receptor beta chain was sequenced during a study of PD-1 blockade in classical Hodgkin lymphoma. Method: immunoSEQ multiplex PCR; TCRdb's copy keeps in-frame clones and lacks some. The table records tens of thousands of clones, roughly 90% of them present only once. Time point reported: newly diagnosed, previously untreated cHL patient sample. For comparison, PBMCs from newly diagnosed, untreated classical Hodgkin lymphoma were used. With 4 bases removed from V and 4 bases from J, the gap between germline ends came to 15 bases. The CDR3 extends over 14 amino acids. Germline CDR1 reads SGHDT; CDR2 reads YYEEEE.

The V call is TRBV5-6, the J call TRBJ2-7; D not resolved. Sequences were obtained from peripheral blood mononuclear cells (PBMCs). The receptor was derived from a human donor with classical Hodgkin lymphoma. Written as DNA, the CDR3 is TGTGCCAGCAGCCCATGGACGAGACCTTACGAGCAGTACTTC. Its translation: CASSPWTRPYEQYF.